The entry that follows covers one T cell receptor beta chain sequence. Its antigen is not identified. The data were taken from a study of long-term antiretroviral therapy in people with HIV. The cryopreserved samples used held about 0.95-10 million PBMC prior to extraction of DNA. Study results and limitations: Blood obtained between the mid-2000s and the late 2010s may reflect older ART regimens. Subsequent to ART, diversity was augmented yet persisted below that of transplant donor controls.

The run of the v3.0 immunoSEQ assay was at survey level. The data were produced by immunoSEQ multiplex PCR, yet TCRdb's version contains in-frame clones alone and is incomplete. Here the sample spans 16,000 or so clones, around four fifths being singletons. This CDR3 contains 14 residues. Germline V gene lookup returns CDR1 MNHEY and CDR2 SMNVEV (reference sequence). V was pared by 2 bases and J by 6 bases, with 13 bases between. This specimen consisted of unsorted PBMCs, obtained 2.1 years after starting antiretroviral therapy. This chain links TRBV27 with TRBJ1-2; D is unresolved. The origin of this receptor is a man aged 35 to 55 with HIV. In DNA, the CDR3 is TGTGCCAGCAGTTTACATCCTAAGGTGGATGGCTACACCTTC. Protein product: CASSLHPKVDGYTF.